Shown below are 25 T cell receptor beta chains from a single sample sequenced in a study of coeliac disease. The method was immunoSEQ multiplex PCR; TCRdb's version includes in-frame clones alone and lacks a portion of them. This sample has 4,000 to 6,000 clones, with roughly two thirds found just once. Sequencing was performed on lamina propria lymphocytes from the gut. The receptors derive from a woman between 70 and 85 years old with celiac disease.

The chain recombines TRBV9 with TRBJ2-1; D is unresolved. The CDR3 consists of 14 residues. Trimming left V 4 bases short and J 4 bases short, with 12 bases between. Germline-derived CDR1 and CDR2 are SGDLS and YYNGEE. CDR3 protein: CASSPRSNYNEQFF. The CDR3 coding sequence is TGTGCCAGCAGCCCTAGATCGAATTACAATGAGCAGTTCTTC.

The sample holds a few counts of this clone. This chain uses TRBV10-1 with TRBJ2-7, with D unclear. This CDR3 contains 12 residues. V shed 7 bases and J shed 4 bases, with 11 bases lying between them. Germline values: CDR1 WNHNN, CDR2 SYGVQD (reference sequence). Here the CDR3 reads CASKRRPYEQYF. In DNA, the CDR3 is TGCGCCAGCAAGCGAAGACCGTACGAGCAGTACTTC.

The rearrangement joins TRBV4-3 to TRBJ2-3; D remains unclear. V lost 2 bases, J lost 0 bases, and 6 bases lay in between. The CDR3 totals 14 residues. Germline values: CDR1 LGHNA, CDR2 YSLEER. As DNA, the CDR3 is TGCGCCAGCAGCCAACTCCCTAGCACAGATACGCAGTATTTT. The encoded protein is CASSQLPSTDTQYF.

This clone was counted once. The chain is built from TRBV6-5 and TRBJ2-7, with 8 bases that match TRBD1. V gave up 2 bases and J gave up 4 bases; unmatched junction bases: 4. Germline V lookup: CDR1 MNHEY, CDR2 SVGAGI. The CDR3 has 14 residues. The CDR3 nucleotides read TGTGCCAGCAGTTACGGGCAGGGGGCTTACGAGCAGTACTTC. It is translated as CASSYGQGAYEQYF.

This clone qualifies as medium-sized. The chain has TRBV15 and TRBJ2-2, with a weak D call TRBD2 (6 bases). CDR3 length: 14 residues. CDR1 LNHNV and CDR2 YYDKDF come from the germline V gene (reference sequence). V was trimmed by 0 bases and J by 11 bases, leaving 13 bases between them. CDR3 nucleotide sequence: TGTGCCACCAGCAGAGATCTGGGGACTCAAGAGCTGTTTTTT. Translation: CATSRDLGTQELFF.

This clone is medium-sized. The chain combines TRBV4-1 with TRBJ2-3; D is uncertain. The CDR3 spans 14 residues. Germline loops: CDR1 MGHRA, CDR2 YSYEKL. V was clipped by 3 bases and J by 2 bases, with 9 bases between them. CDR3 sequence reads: CASSHESPTDTQYF. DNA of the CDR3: TGCGCCAGCAGCCATGAGTCCCCCACAGATACGCAGTATTTT.

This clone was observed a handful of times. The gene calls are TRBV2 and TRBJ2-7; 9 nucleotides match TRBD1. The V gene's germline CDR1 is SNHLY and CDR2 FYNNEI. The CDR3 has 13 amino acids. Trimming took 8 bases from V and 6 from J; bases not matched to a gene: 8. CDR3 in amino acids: CASSRDRESEQYF. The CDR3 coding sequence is TGTGCCAGCTCCCGGGACAGGGAATCCGAGCAGTACTTC. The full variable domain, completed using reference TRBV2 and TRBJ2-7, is EPEVTQTPSHQVTQMGQEVILRCVPISNHLYFYWYRQILGQKVEFLVSFYNNEISEKSEIFDDQFSVERPDGSNFTLKIRSTKLEDSAMYFCASSRDRESEQYFGPGTRLTVT.

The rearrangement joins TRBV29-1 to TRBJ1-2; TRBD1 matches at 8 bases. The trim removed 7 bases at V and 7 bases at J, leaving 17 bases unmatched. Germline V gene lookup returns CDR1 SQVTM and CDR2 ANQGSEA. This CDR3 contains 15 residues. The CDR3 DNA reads TGCAGCGCCAAATACATTAACGGACAGGGTTCTGGCTACACCTTC. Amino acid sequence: CSAKYINGQGSGYTF.

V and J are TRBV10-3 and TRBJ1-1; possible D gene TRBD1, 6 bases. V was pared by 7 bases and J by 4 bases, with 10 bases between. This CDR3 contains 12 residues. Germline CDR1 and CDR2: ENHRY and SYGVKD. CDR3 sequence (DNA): TGTGCCATCAAGGGGGGGATCACTGAAGCTTTCTTT. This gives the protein CAIKGGITEAFF.

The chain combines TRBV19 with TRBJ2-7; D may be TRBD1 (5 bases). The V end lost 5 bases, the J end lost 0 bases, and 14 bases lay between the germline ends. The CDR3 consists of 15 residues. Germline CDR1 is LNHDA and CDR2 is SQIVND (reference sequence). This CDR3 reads CASSLGRAGSYEQYF. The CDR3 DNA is TGTGCCAGTAGTCTCGGCAGGGCTGGCTCCTACGAGCAGTACTTC.

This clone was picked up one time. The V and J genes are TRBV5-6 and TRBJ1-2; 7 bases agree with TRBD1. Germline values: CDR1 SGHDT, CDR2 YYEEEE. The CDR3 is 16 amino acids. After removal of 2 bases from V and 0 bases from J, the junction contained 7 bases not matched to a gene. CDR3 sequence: CASSLMRTGANYGYTF. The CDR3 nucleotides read TGTGCCAGCAGCTTAATGAGGACAGGAGCTAACTATGGCTACACCTTC.

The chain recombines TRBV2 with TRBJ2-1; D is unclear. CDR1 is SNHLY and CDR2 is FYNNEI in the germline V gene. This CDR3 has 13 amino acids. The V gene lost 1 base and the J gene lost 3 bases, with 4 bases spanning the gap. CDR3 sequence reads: CASSEGHYNEQFF. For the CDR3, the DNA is TGTGCCAGCAGTGAAGGACACTACAATGAGCAGTTCTTC.

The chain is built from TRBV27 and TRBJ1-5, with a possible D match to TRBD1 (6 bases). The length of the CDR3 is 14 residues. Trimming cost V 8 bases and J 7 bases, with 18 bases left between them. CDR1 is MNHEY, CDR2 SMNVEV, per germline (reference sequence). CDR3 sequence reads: CASAIGGGQQPQHF. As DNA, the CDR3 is TGTGCCAGCGCTATCGGTGGGGGACAACAGCCCCAGCATTTT.

As DNA, the CDR3 is TGTGCCAGCAATCCGACGACAGTGAAGAACACTGAAGCTTTCTTT. This sequence encodes CASNPTTVKNTEAFF. The gene calls are TRBV27 and TRBJ1-1, with a tentative D call TRBD1 (5 bases). Between the trimmed V and J ends, which lost 7 bases and 1 base, there was a span of 16 bases. CDR3 length equals 15 residues. Germline assignment: CDR1 MNHEY and CDR2 SMNVEV (reference sequence).

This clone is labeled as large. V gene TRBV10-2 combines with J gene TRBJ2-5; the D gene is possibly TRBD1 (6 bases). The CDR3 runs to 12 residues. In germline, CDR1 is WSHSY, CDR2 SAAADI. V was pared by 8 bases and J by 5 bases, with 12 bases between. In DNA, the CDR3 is TGCGCCAGCGGGCCTAGGGGGGAGACCCAGTACTTC. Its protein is CASGPRGETQYF.

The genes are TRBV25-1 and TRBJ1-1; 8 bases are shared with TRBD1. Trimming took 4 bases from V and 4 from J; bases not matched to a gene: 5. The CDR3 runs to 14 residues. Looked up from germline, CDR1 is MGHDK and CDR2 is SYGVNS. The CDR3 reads CASSARQGFTEAFF. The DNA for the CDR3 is TGTGCCAGCAGTGCTCGACAGGGGTTCACTGAAGCTTTCTTT.

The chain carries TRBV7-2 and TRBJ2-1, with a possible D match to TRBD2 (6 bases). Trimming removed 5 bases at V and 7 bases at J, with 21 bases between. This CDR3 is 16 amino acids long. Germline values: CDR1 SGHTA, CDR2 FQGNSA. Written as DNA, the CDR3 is TGTGCCAGCAGCGACGCTGGCGGGGTTCTAAGGAATGAGCAGTTCTTC. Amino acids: CASSDAGGVLRNEQFF.

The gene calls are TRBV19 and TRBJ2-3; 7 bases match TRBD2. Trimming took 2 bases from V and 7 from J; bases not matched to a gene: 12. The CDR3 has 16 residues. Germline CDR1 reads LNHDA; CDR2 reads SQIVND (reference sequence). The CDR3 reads CASSISGTSVRNTQYF. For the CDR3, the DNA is TGTGCCAGTAGTATAAGCGGTACTAGCGTGCGAAATACGCAGTATTTT.

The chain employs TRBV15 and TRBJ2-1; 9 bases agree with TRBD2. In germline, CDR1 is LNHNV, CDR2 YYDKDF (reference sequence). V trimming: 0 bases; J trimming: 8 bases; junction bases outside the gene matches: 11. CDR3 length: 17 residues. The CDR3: CATSRDIGTSYADEQFF. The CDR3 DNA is TGTGCCACCAGCAGAGATATAGGGACTAGCTACGCCGATGAGCAGTTCTTC.

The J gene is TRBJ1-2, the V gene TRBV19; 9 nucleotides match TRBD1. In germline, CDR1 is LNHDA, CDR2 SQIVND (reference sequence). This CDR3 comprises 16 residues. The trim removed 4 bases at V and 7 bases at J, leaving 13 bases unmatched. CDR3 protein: CASSTPPGQGALGYTF. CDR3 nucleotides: TGTGCCAGTAGTACACCCCCGGGACAGGGAGCCCTTGGCTACACCTTC.

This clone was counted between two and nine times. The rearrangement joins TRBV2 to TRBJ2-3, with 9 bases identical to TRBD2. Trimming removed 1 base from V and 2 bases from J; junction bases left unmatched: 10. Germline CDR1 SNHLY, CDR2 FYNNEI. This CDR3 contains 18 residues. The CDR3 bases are TGTGCCAGCAGTGAAGGAAGTCTAGCGGGGCAGTCCACAGATACGCAGTATTTT. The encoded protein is CASSEGSLAGQSTDTQYF.

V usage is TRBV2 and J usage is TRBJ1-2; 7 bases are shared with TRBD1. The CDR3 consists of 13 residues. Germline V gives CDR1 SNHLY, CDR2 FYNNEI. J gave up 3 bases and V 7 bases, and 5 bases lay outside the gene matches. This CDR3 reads CASIRGLDYGYTF. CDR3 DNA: TGTGCCAGCATTAGGGGGCTCGACTATGGCTACACCTTC. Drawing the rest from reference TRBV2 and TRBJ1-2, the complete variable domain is EPEVTQTPSHQVTQMGQEVILRCVPISNHLYFYWYRQILGQKVEFLVSFYNNEISEKSEIFDDQFSVERPDGSNFTLKIRSTKLEDSAMYFCASIRGLDYGYTFGSGTRLTVV.

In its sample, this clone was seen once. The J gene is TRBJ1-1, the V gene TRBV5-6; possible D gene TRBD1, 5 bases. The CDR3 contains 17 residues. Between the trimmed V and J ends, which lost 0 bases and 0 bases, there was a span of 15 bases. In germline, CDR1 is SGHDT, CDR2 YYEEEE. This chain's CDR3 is CASSLELGRALNTEAFF. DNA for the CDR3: TGTGCCAGCAGCTTGGAGCTTGGCAGGGCCCTGAACACTGAAGCTTTCTTT. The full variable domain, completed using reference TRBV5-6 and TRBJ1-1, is DAGVTQSPTHLIKTRGQQVTLRCSPKSGHDTVSWYQQALGQGPQFIFQYYEEEERQRGNFPDRFSGHQFPNYSSELNVNALLLGDSALYLCASSLELGRALNTEAFFGQGTRLTVV.

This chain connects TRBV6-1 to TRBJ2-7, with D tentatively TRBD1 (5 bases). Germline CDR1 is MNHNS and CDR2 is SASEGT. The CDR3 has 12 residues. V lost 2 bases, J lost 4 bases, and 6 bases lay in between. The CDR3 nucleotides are TGTGCCAGCAGTGAACAGGGTTACGAGCAGTACTTC. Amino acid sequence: CASSEQGYEQYF.

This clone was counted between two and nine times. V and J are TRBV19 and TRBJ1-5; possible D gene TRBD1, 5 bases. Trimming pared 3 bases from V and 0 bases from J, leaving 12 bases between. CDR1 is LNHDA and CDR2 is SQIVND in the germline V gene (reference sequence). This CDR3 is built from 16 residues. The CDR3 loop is CASSIQGRYSNQPQHF. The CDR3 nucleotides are TGTGCCAGTAGTATTCAGGGTCGATATAGCAATCAGCCCCAGCATTTT.